This passage covers 14 T cell receptor beta chains from one sample sequenced in a study of T cell changes during pregnancy in multiple sclerosis. TCRdb keeps only in-frame clones here, not all; method: immunoSEQ multiplex PCR. The table lists fewer than 50,000 clones, around 90% of them singletons. The sequencing used peripheral blood, collected in the second trimester of pregnancy. The receptors shown here come from a female donor in good health, enrolled as a control in a pregnancy study.

A single count supports this clone. The rearrangement links TRBV6-1 to TRBJ1-2, with 9 nucleotides matching TRBD1. J lost 7 bases, V lost 8 bases, and 8 bases had no gene match. Germline V lookup: CDR1 MNHNS, CDR2 SASEGT. The CDR3 has 13 amino acids. This CDR3 reads CASGTGQGGGYTF. The CDR3 coding sequence is TGTGCCAGCGGGACAGGGCAGGGGGGTGGCTACACCTTC.

The V call is TRBV5-1, the J call TRBJ2-1; D is uncertain. Per germline, CDR1 SGHRS and CDR2 YFSETQ. Trimming stripped 0 bases from V and 5 bases from J, with 12 bases between. The CDR3 spans 15 residues. Here the CDR3 DNA reads TGCGCCAGCAGCTTGGCGTCAAGCGCCCACAATGAGCAGTTCTTC. As protein: CASSLASSAHNEQFF. The complete variable domain, with remaining parts taken from reference TRBV5-1 and TRBJ2-1, reads KAGVTQTPRYLIKTRGQQVTLSCSPISGHRSVSWYQQTPGQGLQFLFEYFSETQRNKGNFPGRFSGRQFSNSRSEMNVSTLELGDSALYLCASSLASSAHNEQFFGPGTRLTVL.

This chain links TRBV5-1 with TRBJ2-5, with D maybe TRBD1 (7 bases). Trimming removed 7 bases at V and 0 bases at J, with 16 bases between. CDR1 and CDR2 (germline): SGHRS, YFSETQ. There are 15 residues in the CDR3. The CDR3 is CASRQGGAYQETQYF. CDR3 sequence (DNA): TGCGCCAGCCGTCAGGGGGGCGCGTACCAAGAGACCCAGTACTTC.

This CDR3 reads CASSPIPTGTGSTEAFF. The CDR3 nucleotides read TGTGCCAGCTCACCAATACCGACGGGAACAGGGAGCACTGAAGCTTTCTTT. The chain joins TRBV18 to TRBJ1-1; D is possibly TRBD1 (6 bases). The CDR3 runs to 17 residues. Per the germline V gene, CDR1 is KGHSH and CDR2 is LQKENI. V was shortened by 2 bases and J by 4 bases, with 20 bases between the two germline ends.

The chain employs TRBV5-1 and TRBJ2-7, with D maybe TRBD2 (6 bases). The CDR3 length is 14 residues. The germline V gene has CDR1 SGHRS and CDR2 YFSETQ. V lost 4 bases, J lost 3 bases, and 14 bases lay in between. The CDR3 here is CASSGDGAGYEQYF. In DNA, the CDR3 is TGCGCCAGCAGCGGGGACGGAGCGGGCTACGAGCAGTACTTC.

As DNA, the CDR3 is TGTGCCAGCAGCCGTGTGGGGGGGGACTCCTACAATGAGCAGTTCTTC. The encoded protein is CASSRVGGDSYNEQFF. The rearrangement links TRBV5-6 to TRBJ2-1; TRBD2 agrees at 7 bases. The junction had 7 bases not matched to a gene; V was cut back by 4 bases and J by 0 bases. The CDR3 runs 16 residues. The germline V gene encodes CDR1 SGHDT and CDR2 YYEEEE.

The chain combines TRBV6-5 with TRBJ2-7; 8 bases are shared with TRBD1. The CDR3 spans 13 residues. V gave up 6 bases and J gave up 2 bases; unmatched junction bases: 3. CDR1 is MNHEY and CDR2 is SVGAGI in the germline V gene. The DNA of the CDR3 is TGTGCCAGCAGAGACAGGGGCCCCTACGAGCAGTACTTC. Its translation: CASRDRGPYEQYF.

The genes are TRBV6-1 and TRBJ2-1; 8 bases match TRBD2. The CDR3 loop spans 15 amino acids. CDR1 and CDR2 (germline): MNHNS, SASEGT. V trimming: 4 bases; J trimming: 7 bases; junction bases outside the gene matches: 9. CDR3 bases: TGTGCCAGCAGTGTAAACGGGGGGGCCATGAATGAGCAGTTCTTC. Translated: CASSVNGGAMNEQFF.

CDR3 sequence: CASGPQSAGSYNEQFF. CDR3 nucleotide sequence: TGTGCCAGTGGCCCCCAATCGGCAGGTTCCTACAATGAGCAGTTCTTC. The chain combines TRBV19 with TRBJ2-1; D unclear. Germline V CDR1 and CDR2: LNHDA, SQIVND (reference sequence). The CDR3 is made up of 16 amino acids. Trimming pared 8 bases from V and 1 base from J, leaving 18 bases between.

This clone was counted between two and nine times. The chain's CDR3 is CSVVDPGTEAFF. CDR3 in DNA: TGCAGCGTAGTAGACCCGGGGACTGAAGCTTTCTTT. The V and J genes are TRBV29-1 and TRBJ1-1; D gene uncertain. V was pared by 6 bases and J by 5 bases, with 13 bases between. The CDR3 totals 12 residues. CDR1 is SQVTM and CDR2 is ANQGSEA in the germline V gene.

The chain uses TRBV5-1 and TRBJ2-2, with 11 positions matching TRBD1. V was clipped by 4 bases and J by 3 bases; unmatched bases: 5. Per germline, CDR1 SGHRS and CDR2 YFSETQ. This CDR3 comprises 16 residues. CDR3 in amino acids: CASSPGQGAYTGELFF. The CDR3 nucleotides are TGCGCCAGCAGCCCTGGACAGGGGGCGTACACCGGGGAGCTGTTTTTT.

The rearrangement joins TRBV27 to TRBJ2-2, with D possibly matching TRBD2 (6 bases). The V end was cut by 0 bases, the J end by 6 bases, with 17 bases between. Germline CDR1 and CDR2: MNHEY and SMNVEV (reference sequence). This CDR3 is 17 amino acids long. In DNA form, the CDR3 reads TGTGCCAGCAGTTTATCTGAGGGACTGGGCAGGTCCGGGGAGCTGTTTTTT. Translating gives CASSLSEGLGRSGELFF.

The chain carries TRBV7-6 and TRBJ2-1; 11 bases are a match to TRBD1. This CDR3 comprises 15 residues. The V gene end was trimmed by 5 bases and the J gene end by 5 bases; junction bases not matched to a gene: 5. In germline, CDR1 is SGHVS, CDR2 FNYEAQ. Here the CDR3 reads CASSPGQGANNEQFF. The CDR3 DNA follows: TGTGCCAGCAGCCCTGGACAGGGGGCTAACAATGAGCAGTTCTTC.

The rearrangement joins TRBV9 to TRBJ2-7, with 7 bases matching TRBD1. The J segment lost 4 bases and the V segment lost 0 bases, leaving 4 bases of the junction unmatched. The length of the CDR3 is 14 residues. CDR1 and CDR2 (germline): SGDLS, YYNGEE. The CDR3 spells CASSVAGRGYEQYF. As DNA, the CDR3 is TGTGCCAGCAGCGTAGCCGGCAGGGGGTACGAGCAGTACTTC.